Shown below are 26 T cell receptor beta chains from a single sample sequenced in a study of cytomegalovirus exposure and HLA in healthy donors. In the PCR, 60 Vbeta and 13 Jbeta primers were used. The table came from immunoSEQ multiplex PCR; TCRdb's copy has only in-frame clones and leaves some out. In the table there are just over 150,000 clones, roughly 72% of which are singletons. The sample comprised PBMCs. The receptors originated from a man aged 40-50 years in good health and CMV-seropositive.

The chain employs TRBV2 and TRBJ2-1; D perhaps matches TRBD1 (5 bases). This CDR3 has 12 residues. With 1 base removed from V and 8 bases from J, the gap between germline ends came to 6 bases. Germline assignment: CDR1 SNHLY and CDR2 FYNNEI. The CDR3: CASSEEGHEQFF. The CDR3 DNA follows: TGTGCCAGCAGTGAAGAGGGGCATGAGCAGTTCTTC.

The V call is TRBV19, the J call TRBJ2-7, with 8 positions matching TRBD1. V was clipped by 4 bases and J by 3 bases; unmatched bases: 5. The CDR3 sequence is 14 residues long. Germline assignment: CDR1 LNHDA and CDR2 SQIVND (reference sequence). In DNA form, the CDR3 reads TGTGCCAGTAGTAGAGACAGGGGCGGCTACGAGCAGTACTTC. The encoded protein is CASSRDRGGYEQYF.

Only a few counts were recorded for this clone. CDR3 in DNA: TGTGCCAGCAGCTTTCGAGGAACGGAGGGTGGCTACACCTTC. Its translation: CASSFRGTEGGYTF. The gene calls are TRBV7-2 and TRBJ1-2, with D hard to call. V was shortened by 3 bases and J by 7 bases, with 15 bases between the two germline ends. The CDR3 is 14 residues long. The germline gives CDR1 SGHTA, CDR2 FQGNSA.

This clone has just a few counts. V usage is TRBV5-1 and J usage is TRBJ1-4; 8 bases match TRBD1. The CDR3 has 14 amino acids. V trimming: 0 bases; J trimming: 12 bases; junction bases outside the gene matches: 7. CDR1 is SGHRS, CDR2 YFSETQ, per germline. CDR3 bases: TGCGCCAGCAGCTTGGACAGGGGGGGAGGTGAACTGTTTTTT. Protein sequence: CASSLDRGGGELFF.

This clone has more than one count but fewer than ten. Distinct nucleotide sequences in the sample also encode this CDR3. The V call is TRBV9, the J call TRBJ1-2, with D unclear. CDR1 SGDLS and CDR2 YYNGEE come from the germline V gene. Trimming cost V 1 base and J 0 bases, with 4 bases left between them. The CDR3 runs to 13 residues. The CDR3 sequence is CASSVSSNYGYTF. CDR3 bases: TGTGCCAGCAGCGTATCCTCTAACTATGGCTACACCTTC.

The rearrangement joins TRBV27 to TRBJ2-7, with D perhaps TRBD1 (6 bases). Trimming took off 5 bases at V and 3 bases at J, with 14 bases between the two ends. The CDR3 is made up of 14 amino acids. The germline V gene has CDR1 MNHEY and CDR2 SMNVEV (reference sequence). The CDR3 nucleotides are TGTGCCAGCAGTGTACAGGGAATTGGCTACGAGCAGTACTTC. Amino acid sequence: CASSVQGIGYEQYF.

The chain has TRBV7-9 and TRBJ2-1; TRBD2 might be the D (6 bases). The CDR3 is made up of 15 amino acids. Per germline, CDR1 SEHNR and CDR2 FQNEAQ (reference sequence). V lost 3 bases to trimming and J lost 8 bases, with 17 bases between them. This CDR3 is CASSFLGGVLDEQFF. CDR3 sequence (DNA): TGTGCCAGCAGCTTTTTGGGCGGGGTTCTCGATGAGCAGTTCTTC.

The CDR3 spells CASSLGGQPSNQPQHF. The DNA for the CDR3 is TGTGCCAGCAGCTTGGGGGGGCAACCTAGCAATCAGCCCCAGCATTTT. The chain links TRBV5-6 to TRBJ1-5, with a tentative D call TRBD1 (6 bases). Between the trimmed V and J ends, which lost 0 bases and 0 bases, there was a span of 10 bases. Germline loops: CDR1 SGHDT, CDR2 YYEEEE. This CDR3 is built from 16 residues.

The genes are TRBV7-9 and TRBJ1-3; no clear D. Germline CDR1 reads SEHNR; CDR2 reads FQNEAQ (reference sequence). V shed 3 bases and J shed 0 bases, with 9 bases lying between them. The CDR3 loop spans 15 amino acids. The CDR3 spells CASSFVDYSGNTIYF. DNA of the CDR3: TGTGCCAGCAGCTTCGTGGACTACTCTGGAAACACCATATATTTT.

This sequence joins TRBV6-1 and TRBJ1-3; maybe TRBD1 (5 bases). The ends were cut back, 4 bases at V and 0 bases at J, with 10 bases in the middle. CDR3 length: 15 residues. Germline values: CDR1 MNHNS, CDR2 SASEGT. The CDR3 nucleotides are TGTGCCAGCAGTGTGCAGGGTGGCTCTGGAAACACCATATATTTT. Translation: CASSVQGGSGNTIYF.

This chain links TRBV7-9 with TRBJ2-7, with 9 bases aligning to TRBD1. The germline V gene encodes CDR1 SEHNR and CDR2 FQNEAQ (reference sequence). Unmatched junction bases numbered 7, after V lost 5 bases and J lost 2 bases. The CDR3 contains 15 residues. The CDR3 loop is CASSPGQGSAYEQYF. The CDR3, as DNA: TGTGCCAGCAGCCCGGGACAGGGTAGTGCCTACGAGCAGTACTTC.

This chain links TRBV5-6 with TRBJ2-3, with D possibly matching TRBD2 (7 bases). This CDR3 is built from 16 residues. Germline V CDR1 and CDR2: SGHDT, YYEEEE. V lost 1 base and J lost 1, with 13 bases in between. The CDR3 DNA reads TGTGCCAGCAGCTTGACGGGGGGCCGGGGCACAGATACGCAGTATTTT. This gives the protein CASSLTGGRGTDTQYF.

This chain connects TRBV5-4 to TRBJ1-5, with 9 bases that match TRBD1. The germline CDR1 and CDR2 sequences are SGHNT and YYREEE (reference sequence). The CDR3 consists of 14 residues. Trimming removed 4 bases from V and 6 bases from J; junction bases left unmatched: 5. The CDR3, as DNA: TGTGCCAGCAGCCAACAGGGGGCGGGTCAGCCCCAGCATTTT. Protein product: CASSQQGAGQPQHF.

The V gene is TRBV19, the J gene TRBJ2-3, with 15 bases matching TRBD2. The ends lost 6 bases at V and 1 base at J; junction bases unmatched: 5. The CDR3 spans 17 residues. Germline CDR1 is LNHDA and CDR2 is SQIVND (reference sequence). The CDR3 nucleotides read TGTGCCAGTAGCAGGACTAGCGGGGGGGCCGGCACAGATACGCAGTATTTT. This encodes CASSRTSGGAGTDTQYF.

The table lists this clone with a few counts. The rearrangement uses TRBV9 and TRBJ2-7; 10 positions agree with TRBD1. The CDR3 covers 13 residues. From germline, CDR1 is SGDLS and CDR2 YYNGEE. Trimming at V came to 4 bases and at J to 10 bases, leaving 8 bases not matched to a gene. Written as DNA, the CDR3 is TGTGCCAGCAGCACAAGGGACAGGGGCCCTCAGTACTTC. Protein: CASSTRDRGPQYF.

This rearrangement joins TRBV25-1 to TRBJ1-4; D gene unclear. Germline V gene data show CDR1 as MGHDK and CDR2 as SYGVNS. The ends were cut back, 7 bases at V and 3 bases at J, with 15 bases in the middle. The CDR3 consists of 15 residues. CDR3 loop: CASNTHEGANEKLFF. In nucleotides, the CDR3 is TGTGCCAGCAACACCCACGAGGGTGCTAATGAAAAACTGTTTTTT. The complete variable domain, with remaining parts taken from reference TRBV25-1 and TRBJ1-4, reads EADIYQTPRYLVIGTGKKITLECSQTMGHDKMYWYQQDPGMELHLIHYSYGVNSTEKGDLSSESTVSRIRTEHFPLTLESARPSHTSQYLCASNTHEGANEKLFFGSGTQLSVL.

This sequence joins TRBV7-2 and TRBJ1-4; TRBD1 agrees at 7 bases. V gave up 4 bases and J gave up 6 bases; unmatched junction bases: 8. The CDR3 has 15 residues. CDR1 and CDR2 from the germline V gene are SGHTA and FQGNSA. Here the CDR3 reads CASSSSQGLDEKLFF. CDR3 nucleotide sequence: TGTGCCAGCAGCTCCTCACAGGGGTTGGATGAAAAACTGTTTTTT.

This rearrangement joins TRBV23-1 to TRBJ2-2, with TRBD1 identical over 8 bases. TRBV23-1 is placed among ORFs of uncertain function. The CDR3 has 20 residues. J gave up 4 bases and V 6 bases, and 22 bases lay outside the gene matches. As DNA, the CDR3 is TGCGCCAGCAGGGGAAGTCGGGGCCAGGGGGCAACCATGAGCACCGGGGAGCTGTTTTTT. As protein: CASRGSRGQGATMSTGELFF.

The gene calls are TRBV11-2 and TRBJ2-2; a weak D match, TRBD1 (7 bases). Germline CDR1 is SGHAT and CDR2 is FQNNGV. There are 17 residues in the CDR3. Trimming cost V 1 base and J 3 bases, with 15 bases left between them. CDR3 coding DNA: TGTGCCAGCAGCTTAGTGGGCAGGGGGGTGGACACCGGGGAGCTGTTTTTT. Amino acid sequence: CASSLVGRGVDTGELFF.

The chain uses TRBV7-2 and TRBJ1-1, with unresolved D. V was pared by 5 bases and J by 11 bases, with 18 bases between. The germline V gene has CDR1 SGHTA and CDR2 FQGNSA. The CDR3 contains 13 residues. The CDR3 bases are TGTGCCAGCAGCACACGGGTCGAAAAAGAGGCTTTCTTT. Encoded protein: CASSTRVEKEAFF.

The chain links TRBV7-3 to TRBJ2-3; 7 nucleotides agree with TRBD1. Germline lookup yields CDR1 SGHTA and CDR2 FQGTGA. The CDR3 has 15 residues. V lost 1 base and J lost 4; bases outside the gene matches: 5. The chain's CDR3 is CASSLIGGSADTQYF. In DNA form, the CDR3 reads TGTGCCAGCAGCTTAATAGGGGGCAGTGCAGATACGCAGTATTTT.

The V gene is TRBV7-9, the J gene TRBJ1-4; D remains ambiguous. CDR3 length: 15 residues. In germline, CDR1 is SEHNR, CDR2 FQNEAQ (reference sequence). V gave up 0 bases and J gave up 5 bases, with 10 bases separating them. CDR3 sequence (DNA): TGTGCCAGCAGCTTAGCGCTGGGAGCGAATGAAAAACTGTTTTTT. Encoded protein: CASSLALGANEKLFF. Based on the CDR3 plus reference TRBV7-9 and TRBJ1-4, the full variable domain is DTGVSQNPRHKITKRGQNVTFRCDPISEHNRLYWYRQTLGQGPEFLTYFQNEAQLEKSRLLSDRFSAERPKGSFSTLEIQRTEQGDSAMYLCASSLALGANEKLFFGSGTQLSVL.

This clone appeared a single time. This sequence joins TRBV2 and TRBJ1-1; D possibly corresponds to TRBD1 (5 bases). CDR1 is SNHLY and CDR2 is FYNNEI in the germline V gene. Trimming stripped 8 bases from V and 5 bases from J, with 12 bases between. There are 12 residues in the CDR3. CDR3 in amino acids: CASGAGPTEAFF. In nucleotides, the CDR3 is TGTGCCAGCGGGGCAGGGCCGACTGAAGCTTTCTTT. The full variable domain, with the rest looked up from reference TRBV2 and TRBJ1-1, is EPEVTQTPSHQVTQMGQEVILRCVPISNHLYFYWYRQILGQKVEFLVSFYNNEISEKSEIFDDQFSVERPDGSNFTLKIRSTKLEDSAMYFCASGAGPTEAFFGQGTRLTVV.

The chain's CDR3 is CASTGYRGLWELFF. The CDR3 nucleotides are TGTGCCAGCACGGGTTACAGGGGCCTTTGGGAACTGTTTTTT. The chain is built from TRBV2 and TRBJ1-4; 7 positions agree with TRBD1. The CDR3 has 14 residues. J lost 12 bases, V lost 7 bases, and 14 bases had no gene match. From germline, CDR1 is SNHLY and CDR2 FYNNEI.

This clone is a singleton in its sample. The V gene is TRBV9, the J gene TRBJ1-1; maybe TRBD1 (5 bases). The CDR3 length is 12 residues. The germline CDR1 and CDR2 sequences are SGDLS and YYNGEE. V was clipped by 3 bases and J by 6 bases, with 9 bases between them. The DNA of the CDR3 is TGTGCCAGCAGCGCGTACAGGCCTGAAGCTTTCTTT. As protein: CASSAYRPEAFF.

This chain links TRBV7-9 with TRBJ1-2; 9 nucleotides agree with TRBD1. The CDR3 is 15 residues long. Germline lookup yields CDR1 SEHNR and CDR2 FQNEAQ (reference sequence). V shed 2 bases and J 1 base; nucleotides not matched to a gene: 2. DNA of the CDR3: TGTGCCAGCAGCTTATCGGGACAGGGTAACTATGGCTACACCTTC. Translating it yields CASSLSGQGNYGYTF.